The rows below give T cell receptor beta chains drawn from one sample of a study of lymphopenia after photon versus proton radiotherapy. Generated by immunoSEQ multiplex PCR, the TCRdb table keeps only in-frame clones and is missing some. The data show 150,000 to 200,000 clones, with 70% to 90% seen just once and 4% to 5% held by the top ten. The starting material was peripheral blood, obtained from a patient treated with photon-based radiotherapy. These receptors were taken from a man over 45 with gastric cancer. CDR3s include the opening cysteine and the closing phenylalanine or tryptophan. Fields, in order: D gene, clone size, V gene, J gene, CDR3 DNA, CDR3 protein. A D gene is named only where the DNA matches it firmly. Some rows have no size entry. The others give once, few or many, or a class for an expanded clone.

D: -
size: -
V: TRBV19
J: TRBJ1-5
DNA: TGTGCCAGTAGTATAGAACAGCATAGCAATCAGCCCCAGCATTTT
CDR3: CASSIEQHSNQPQHF

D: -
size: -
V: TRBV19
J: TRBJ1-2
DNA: TGTGCCAGTAGTATAGCAGAGGGAGGTTATGGCTACACCTTC
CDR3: CASSIAEGGYGYTF

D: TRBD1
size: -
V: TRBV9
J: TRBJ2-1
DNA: TGTGCCAGCAGCGCTCCGGGACAGGGAGAGTTAAGTGAGCAGTTCTTC
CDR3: CASSAPGQGELSEQFF

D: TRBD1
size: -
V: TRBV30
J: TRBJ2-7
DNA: TGTGCCTGGGCCGGACAGGGCCCCTACGAGCAGTACTTC
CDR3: CAWAGQGPYEQYF

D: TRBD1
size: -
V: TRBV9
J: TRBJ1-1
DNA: TGTGCCAGCAGCGTAGCAAGGACAGGGGGCGGTGGTGAAGCTTTCTTT
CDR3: CASSVARTGGGGEAFF

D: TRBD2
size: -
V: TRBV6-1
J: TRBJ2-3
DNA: TGTGCCAGCAGTGACCCCGGGACTAGCGGAGGGGATACGCAGTATTTT
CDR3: CASSDPGTSGGDTQYF

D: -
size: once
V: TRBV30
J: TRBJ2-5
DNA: TGTGCCTGGAGTGTAGGGTGGCAGGGGGAGACCCAGTACTTC
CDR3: CAWSVGWQGETQYF

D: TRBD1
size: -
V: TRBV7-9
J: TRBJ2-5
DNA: TGTGCCAGCAGCTGGTGGGACAGCCAACAAGAGACCCAGTACTTC
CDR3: CASSWWDSQQETQYF

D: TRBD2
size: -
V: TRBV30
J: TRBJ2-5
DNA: TGTGCCTGGAGCCCGGCCGGGACTAGCGAGGAGACCCAGTACTTC
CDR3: CAWSPAGTSEETQYF

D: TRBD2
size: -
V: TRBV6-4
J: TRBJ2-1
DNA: TGTGCCAGCAGTGACCGTAGCGGGAGGTCCTACAATGAGCAGTTCTTC
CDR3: CASSDRSGRSYNEQFF

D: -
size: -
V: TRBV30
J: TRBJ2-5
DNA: TGTGCCTGGAGCCATCAGGAGACCCAGTACTTC
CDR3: CAWSHQETQYF

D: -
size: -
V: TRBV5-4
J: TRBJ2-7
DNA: TGTGCCAGCAGCTCCCAGGGTAACGAGCAGTACTTC
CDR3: CASSSQGNEQYF

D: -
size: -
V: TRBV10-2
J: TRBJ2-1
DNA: TGCGCCAGCAGTAGGACAGCAACTTACAATGAGCAGTTCTTC
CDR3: CASSRTATYNEQFF

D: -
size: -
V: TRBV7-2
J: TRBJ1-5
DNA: TGTGCCAGCAGCTCGGGGGGCGGATCCAATCAGCCCCAGCATTTT
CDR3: CASSSGGGSNQPQHF

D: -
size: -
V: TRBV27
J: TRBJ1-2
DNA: TGTGCCAGCAGTTCAGGGTTCGGCTACACCTTC
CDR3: CASSSGFGYTF

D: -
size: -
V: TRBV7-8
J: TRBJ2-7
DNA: TGTGCCAGCAGCTTTAGGATTACCTACGAGCAGTACTTC
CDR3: CASSFRITYEQYF

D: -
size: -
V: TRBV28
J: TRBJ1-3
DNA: TGTGCCAGCAGTTTAAGCGGTGCAAACACCATATATTTT
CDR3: CASSLSGANTIYF

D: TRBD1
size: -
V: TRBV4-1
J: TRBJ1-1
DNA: TGCGCCAGCAGCCTCCCAGGGGGGCGGGGAGCTTTCTTT
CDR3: CASSLPGGRGAFF

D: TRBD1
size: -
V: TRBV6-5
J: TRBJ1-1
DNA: TGTGCCAGTAAAACAGGGGCTGAAGCTTTCTTT
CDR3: CASKTGAEAFF

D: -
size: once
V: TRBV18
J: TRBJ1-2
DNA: TGTGCCAGCTCACCAGGAGGGTTGGGCGGCTACACCTTC
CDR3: CASSPGGLGGYTF

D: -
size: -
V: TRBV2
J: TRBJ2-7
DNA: TGTGCCAGCAGAGGGGAAGGCCGCGAGCAGTACTTC
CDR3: CASRGEGREQYF

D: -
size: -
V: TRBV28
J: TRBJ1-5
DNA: TGTGCCAGCAGTCCGGGGTGGCGTAGCAATCAGCCCCAGCATTTT
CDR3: CASSPGWRSNQPQHF

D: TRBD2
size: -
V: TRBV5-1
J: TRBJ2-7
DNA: TGCGCCAGCAGGGCTGGACTAGCGGGAAGTACCCCCTACGAGCAGTACTTC
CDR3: CASRAGLAGSTPYEQYF

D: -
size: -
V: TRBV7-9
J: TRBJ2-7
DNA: TGTGCCAGCATAAAGGAGGGAGAAGGGTACGAGCAGTACTTC
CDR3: CASIKEGEGYEQYF

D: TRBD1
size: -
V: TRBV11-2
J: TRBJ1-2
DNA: TGTGCCAGCAGCTTAGAAGGACAGGGGTACTATGGCTACACCTTC
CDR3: CASSLEGQGYYGYTF

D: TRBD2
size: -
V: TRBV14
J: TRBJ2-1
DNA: TGTGCCAGCAGCCAAGCGCTAGCGGGAGCGAATGAGCAGTTCTTC
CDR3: CASSQALAGANEQFF

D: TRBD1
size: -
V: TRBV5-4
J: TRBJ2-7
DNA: TGTGCCAGCAGCACGGACAGGGGCGACTACGAGCAGTACTTC
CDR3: CASSTDRGDYEQYF

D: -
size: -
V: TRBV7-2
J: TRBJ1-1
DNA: TGTGCCAGCAGCTTCCGGACGGGTAACACTGAAGCTTTCTTT
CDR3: CASSFRTGNTEAFF

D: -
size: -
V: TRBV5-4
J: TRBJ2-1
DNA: TGTGCCAGCAGTCACGGCGGGCCCAATTACAATGAGCAGTTCTTC
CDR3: CASSHGGPNYNEQFF

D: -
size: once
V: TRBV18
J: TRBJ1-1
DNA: TGTGCCAGCTCTCCACCCGGGGGACAAGGCACTGAAGCTTTCTTT
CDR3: CASSPPGGQGTEAFF

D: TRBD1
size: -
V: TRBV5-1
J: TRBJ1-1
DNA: TGCGCCAGCAGCCGCGGGACAGGGGCACTGAACACTGAAGCTTTCTTT
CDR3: CASSRGTGALNTEAFF

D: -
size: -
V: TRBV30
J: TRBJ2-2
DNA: TGTGCCTGGAGTGCCGATAACACCGGGGAGCTGTTTTTT
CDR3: CAWSADNTGELFF

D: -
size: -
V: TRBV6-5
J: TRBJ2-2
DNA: TGTGCCAGCAGTTACAGGGTCTACACCGGGGAGCTGTTTTTT
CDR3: CASSYRVYTGELFF

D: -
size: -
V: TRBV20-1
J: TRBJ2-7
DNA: TGCAGTGCGGGTCCCTACGAGCAGTACTTC
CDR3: CSAGPYEQYF

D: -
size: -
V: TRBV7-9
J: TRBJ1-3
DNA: TGTGCCACCCTGTCTGGAAACACCATATATTTT
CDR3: CATLSGNTIYF

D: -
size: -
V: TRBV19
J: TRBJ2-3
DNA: TGTGCCAGTAGTGCCCGGGAGACAGTTAGCACAGATACGCAGTATTTT
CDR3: CASSARETVSTDTQYF

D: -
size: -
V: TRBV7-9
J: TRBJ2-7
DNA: TGTGCCAGCAGCTTAGGGGCGATAGGGGACGTACCCTACGAGCAGTACTTC
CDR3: CASSLGAIGDVPYEQYF

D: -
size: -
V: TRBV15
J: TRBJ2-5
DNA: TGTGCCACCAGCAGAGATAGTCAGAAAGAGACCCAGTACTTC
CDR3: CATSRDSQKETQYF

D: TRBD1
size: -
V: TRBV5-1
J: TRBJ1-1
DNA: TGCGCCAGCAGCCCGGGAGCCACAGGGGGACGGACTGAAGCTTTCTTT
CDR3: CASSPGATGGRTEAFF

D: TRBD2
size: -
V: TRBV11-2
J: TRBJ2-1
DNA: TGTGCCAGCAGCTGGACTAGCTCCTACAATGAGCAGTTCTTC
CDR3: CASSWTSSYNEQFF

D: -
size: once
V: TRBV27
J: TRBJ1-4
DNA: TGTGCCAGCAGTTTATCGGGCAGGAGTAATGAAAAACTGTTTTTT
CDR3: CASSLSGRSNEKLFF

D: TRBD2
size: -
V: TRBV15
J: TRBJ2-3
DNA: TGTGCCACCAGCAGACGAAGCGGGAGTGGTGATACGCAGTATTTT
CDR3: CATSRRSGSGDTQYF